This T cell receptor beta chain was sequenced in a study of response to subunit inactivated influenza vaccine. General study results and limits: A suggestion made by the authors is that each seasonal influenza vaccination recruits few new T cells.

In the case of this clonotype: The antigen remains unidentified.

This CDR3 is built from 12 residues. Per germline, CDR1 GTSNPN and CDR2 SVGIG (reference sequence). V shed 0 bases and J shed 5 bases, with 5 bases lying between them. Via MiXCR, TCRdb re-called the RT-PCR reads, giving one row per CDR3 protein. The sample has 500,000 to 600,000 distinct CDR3 sequences, under 15% seen once. The sample consisted of PBMCs from blood, taken roughly 45 days after vaccination. The sequence came from a man aged 50 or older who received an inactivated influenza vaccine. The V gene is TRBV30, the J gene TRBJ1-5, with a weak D call TRBD1 (5 bases). CDR3 in amino acids: CAWSVGDQPQHF. CDR3 bases: TGTGCCTGGAGTGTAGGGGATCAGCCCCAGCATTTT.